These 29 T cell receptor beta chains came from one sample sequenced in a study of CXCR3-negative and CXCR3-positive naive CD8 T cells. Carrying UMI labels, the TRB cDNA libraries were prepared through 5' RACE. TCRdb reprocessed the 5' RACE reads and keeps a single row for each CDR3 protein, giving no DNA. This table holds 90,000 to 100,000 distinct CDR3 sequences. Sequences were obtained from naive CXCR3- CD8+ T cells from blood. Regarding subset: CD45RO-CCR7+CD27+CD95- naive CD8+ T cells lacking CXCR3 (TNR3-). The receptors were sampled from a human donor in good health. Some clones in this sample may be carry-over from other donors' samples.

The rearrangement uses TRBV11-2 and TRBJ2-3; TCRdb indicates TRBD1, and absent DNA this call remains unverified. This CDR3 has 16 amino acids. In germline, CDR1 is SGHAT, CDR2 FQNNGV. The CDR3 here is CASSPGTGGAEDTQYF. The variable domain in full, with the rest retrieved from reference TRBV11-2 and TRBJ2-3, is EAGVAQSPRYKIIEKRQSVAFWCNPISGHATLYWYQQILGQGPKLLIQFQNNGVVDDSQLPKDRFSAERLKGVDSTLKIQPAKLEDSAVYLCASSPGTGGAEDTQYFGPGTRLTVL.

This chain links TRBV15 with TRBJ2-1; TCRdb calls TRBD1, which cannot be checked without DNA. Germline V gene data show CDR1 as LNHNV and CDR2 as YYDKDF (reference sequence). CDR3 length equals 14 residues. The CDR3 loop reads CATSRGDNNNEQFF.

The chain couples TRBV15 to TRBJ2-7; lacking DNA, the TRBD2 call made by TCRdb goes unchecked. The CDR3 spans 14 residues. CDR1 is LNHNV, CDR2 YYDKDF, per germline (reference sequence). CDR3 protein: CATSREAGEGEQYF.

This chain joins TRBV10-3 and TRBJ2-7; as DNA is missing, the TRBD2 call by TCRdb cannot be tested. CDR3 length: 13 residues. CDR1 is ENHRY and CDR2 is SYGVKD in the germline V gene. The CDR3 here is CAITPDSGLEQYF.

The chain recombines TRBV28 with TRBJ2-3; there is no DNA to check the TCRdb D call of TRBD1. CDR3 size: 17 residues. Germline CDR1 and CDR2: MDHEN and SYDVKM. CDR3 loop: CASSQIDRDREGDTQYF.

V is TRBV29-1 and J is TRBJ1-2. The CDR3 sequence is 11 residues long. The germline CDR1 and CDR2 sequences are SQVTM and ANQGSEA. This CDR3 reads CSVEEDYGYTF.

This chain joins TRBV29-1 and TRBJ2-7; as DNA is missing, the TRBD1 call by TCRdb cannot be tested. The V gene's germline CDR1 is SQVTM and CDR2 ANQGSEA. The CDR3 is 15 residues long. The CDR3 is CSVERSGDSSYEQYF.

The chain joins TRBV6-2 or TRBV6-3 to TRBJ2-5; lacking DNA, the TRBD2 call made by TCRdb goes unchecked. From germline, CDR1 is MNHEY and CDR2 SVGEGT. This CDR3 has 16 amino acids. The CDR3: CASSPLGLAVQETQYF.

CDR3 sequence reads: CASSYRPGQSGTDTQYF. The rearrangement links TRBV6-7 to TRBJ2-3; TCRdb picks TRBD1, but there is no DNA to check that call. TRBV6-7 is marked as an open reading frame, function uncertain. The CDR3 consists of 17 residues.

This rearrangement joins TRBV29-1 to TRBJ2-7; with no DNA, the TCRdb D assignment of TRBD1 cannot be verified. Germline loops: CDR1 SQVTM, CDR2 ANQGSEA. This CDR3 is 12 amino acids long. CDR3 loop: CSVLTGKYEQYF.

V is TRBV5-6 and J is TRBJ2-5; absent DNA, TCRdb's TRBD1 call cannot be checked. The germline V gene has CDR1 SGHDT and CDR2 YYEEEE. CDR3 length: 14 amino acids. CDR3 region: CASTRDRGEETQYF.

V is TRBV20-1 and J is TRBJ2-7. Germline V gene data show CDR1 as DFQATT and CDR2 as SNEGSKA (reference sequence). The CDR3 has 13 amino acids. This chain's CDR3 is CSARDLGSDEQYF.

The V call is TRBV12-3 or TRBV12-4, the J call TRBJ2-2; TCRdb gives TRBD1 as the D gene, but with no DNA this cannot be confirmed. This CDR3 is built from 17 residues. Here the CDR3 reads CASSLPRLSADTGELFF.

The chain recombines TRBV29-1 with TRBJ2-1. The CDR3 runs to 11 residues. The germline V gene encodes CDR1 SQVTM and CDR2 ANQGSEA. CDR3 sequence: CSVFEYNEQFF.

The chain employs TRBV29-1 and TRBJ1-1; checking the TCRdb D call of TRBD1 is not possible without DNA. This CDR3 region has 13 residues. Germline CDR1 reads SQVTM; CDR2 reads ANQGSEA. This chain's CDR3 is CSAEKQGDTEAFF.

The chain combines TRBV28 with TRBJ2-2; TCRdb's D call of TRBD1 is untestable without DNA. In germline, CDR1 is MDHEN, CDR2 SYDVKM. CDR3 length: 15 residues. The chain's CDR3 is CASSLLDRDTGELFF.

The V and J genes are TRBV4-3 and TRBJ2-7; TCRdb's D call of TRBD2 is untestable without DNA. The CDR3 is 15 amino acids. The germline gives CDR1 LGHNA, CDR2 YSLEER. The CDR3: CASSQDWLAGGEQYF.

The rearrangement links TRBV20-1 to TRBJ2-7; TCRdb's assignment of TRBD1 cannot be checked, as there is no DNA. Germline CDR1 DFQATT, CDR2 SNEGSKA (reference sequence). The CDR3 totals 15 residues. The CDR3: CSATPLEGGPYEQYF.

The chain links TRBV12-5 to TRBJ1-2. CDR1 and CDR2 (germline): LGHNT, FRNRAP. This CDR3 has 15 residues. This CDR3 reads CASGRVGGVLDGYTF.

The chain has TRBV7-8 and TRBJ1-5; the TRBD1 assignment by TCRdb is unverifiable without DNA. CDR1 is SGHVS, CDR2 FQNEAQ, per germline. This CDR3 has 16 residues. This chain's CDR3 is CASSPGTPYSNQPQHF.

J is TRBJ2-2 and V is TRBV6-5; TCRdb names TRBD1, which stays unverified in the absence of DNA. The CDR3 loop spans 14 amino acids. Germline CDR1 MNHEY, CDR2 SVGAGI. The CDR3 reads CASSYSGGGGELFF.

CDR3 loop: CASSQGTSRHNEQFF. This chain connects TRBV4-1 to TRBJ2-1; TCRdb gives TRBD2 as the D gene, but with no DNA this cannot be confirmed. CDR3 length: 15 amino acids. Germline V gives CDR1 MGHRA, CDR2 YSYEKL.

The gene calls are TRBV12-3 or TRBV12-4 and TRBJ2-4; TCRdb calls TRBD1, which cannot be checked without DNA. This CDR3 comprises 16 residues. CDR3 protein: CASSLSQPGVQDIQYF.

CDR3 loop: CASRPGTLGQTNEKLFF. This chain joins TRBV7-8 and TRBJ1-4. The CDR3 loop spans 17 amino acids. CDR1 is SGHVS and CDR2 is FQNEAQ in the germline V gene.

The chain recombines TRBV29-1 with TRBJ2-7; TCRdb returns TRBD1, unconfirmable since there is no DNA. The CDR3 runs 13 residues. Germline CDR1 reads SQVTM; CDR2 reads ANQGSEA. The CDR3 protein is CSVDGIGTHEQYF.

The rearrangement uses TRBV29-1 and TRBJ2-5; TCRdb's D gene call, TRBD1, goes unchecked for lack of DNA. Germline V gives CDR1 SQVTM, CDR2 ANQGSEA. CDR3 length: 13 amino acids. The chain's CDR3 is CSVRDINQETQYF.

The chain uses TRBV28 and TRBJ1-5; without DNA, the TCRdb call of TRBD1 cannot be checked. Germline values: CDR1 MDHEN, CDR2 SYDVKM. This CDR3 is 15 amino acids long. CDR3 region: CASYEGDRAFESQHF.

This rearrangement joins TRBV7-2 to TRBJ1-5; TCRdb indicates TRBD1, and absent DNA this call remains unverified. Germline V gene sequence: CDR1 SGHTA, CDR2 FQGNSA. This CDR3 is built from 17 residues. The CDR3 region is CASSSLTGTAGNQPQHF.

The chain couples TRBV29-1 to TRBJ2-7. The germline V gene encodes CDR1 SQVTM and CDR2 ANQGSEA. The CDR3 runs to 12 residues. Here the CDR3 reads CSVEEGNYEQYF.